Following are 29 T cell receptor beta chains from one sample sequenced in a study of T cells after yellow fever vaccination. TCRdb recomputed calls from the 5' RACE reads with MiXCR, one row per CDR3 protein. The data contain 360,000 or so distinct CDR3 sequences, 11% of them seen just once; the ten biggest clones take up about 17%. The starting material was PBMCs, obtained on the day of the first yellow fever vaccination. The receptors derive from a man in his late teens or twenties who received the YFV17D yellow fever vaccine.

This clonotype has more than one count but fewer than ten. The chain has TRBV24-1 and TRBJ1-2, with 7 bases lining up with TRBD1. This CDR3 is 13 amino acids long. The V segment lost 4 bases and the J segment 6 bases; nucleotides outside the gene matches: 4. Germline V gene data show CDR1 as KGHDR and CDR2 as SFDVKD. This CDR3 is CATSDFTGDGYTF. The CDR3 region has the DNA TGTGCCACCAGTGACTTTACAGGGGATGGCTACACCTTC.

This clonotype showed up just a few times. V usage is TRBV20-1 and J usage is TRBJ1-2; D call uncertain. V was trimmed by 6 bases and J by 4 bases, leaving 15 bases between them. CDR1 and CDR2 from the germline V gene are DFQATT and SNEGSKA (reference sequence). The CDR3 is made up of 13 amino acids. The CDR3 nucleotides are TGCAGTGCCACCGTTGGCGGGCGCTATGGCTACACCTTC. Its protein product is CSATVGGRYGYTF.

This clonotype was found a few times. The chain employs TRBV4-1 and TRBJ1-2; 7 bases are a match to TRBD1. The CDR3 extends over 14 amino acids. The ends lost 3 bases at V and 3 bases at J; junction bases unmatched: 4. CDR1 is MGHRA, CDR2 YSYEKL, per germline. The CDR3 DNA follows: TGCGCCAGCAGCCAGACCGGGACAGACTATGGCTACACCTTC. Its translation: CASSQTGTDYGYTF.

The chain has TRBV7-6 and TRBJ2-3, with TRBD2 matching 9 bases. J was trimmed by 3 bases and V by 5 bases; bases with no gene match: 15. This CDR3 is built from 18 residues. The germline V gene encodes CDR1 SGHVS and CDR2 FNYEAQ. CDR3 loop: CASSLRPPIAGETDTQYF. The CDR3 coding sequence is TGTGCCAGCAGCCTCCGACCCCCCATAGCGGGGGAGACAGATACGCAGTATTTT.

The chain links TRBV9 to TRBJ1-1, with a weak D call TRBD1 (5 bases). V shed 0 bases and J shed 1 base, with 10 bases lying between them. Germline V gene data show CDR1 as SGDLS and CDR2 as YYNGEE. The CDR3 runs to 15 residues. The CDR3 nucleotides are TGTGCCAGCAGCGTAGGCGGCAGGGCGAACACTGAAGCTTTCTTT. Translated: CASSVGGRANTEAFF.

The chain couples TRBV5-4 to TRBJ2-5, with 8 bases identical to TRBD1. Trimming took 1 base from V and 5 from J; bases not matched to a gene: 1. The CDR3 contains 13 residues. In germline, CDR1 is SGHNT, CDR2 YYREEE (reference sequence). CDR3 nucleotide sequence: TGTGCCAGCAGCTTGAGGACAGGGGAGACCCAGTACTTC. This translates into CASSLRTGETQYF. The complete variable domain, with remaining parts taken from reference TRBV5-4 and TRBJ2-5, reads ETGVTQSPTHLIKTRGQQVTLRCSSQSGHNTVSWYQQALGQGPQFIFQYYREEENGRGNFPPRFSGLQFPNYSSELNVNALELDDSALYLCASSLRTGETQYFGPGTRLLVL.

This clonotype was recorded a few times. CDR3 residues: CASSMDYVGAQYF. In nucleotides, the CDR3 is TGTGCCAGTAGTATGGACTACGTCGGAGCCCAGTACTTC. J is TRBJ2-5 and V is TRBV19; D might be TRBD2 (6 bases). The CDR3 is 13 residues long. Trimming left V 3 bases short and J 9 bases short, with 14 bases between. Germline loops: CDR1 LNHDA, CDR2 SQIVND (reference sequence).

In its sample, this clonotype was seen a few times. The chain recombines TRBV7-9 with TRBJ2-2; D is undetermined. The CDR3 length is 12 residues. Germline V gene data show CDR1 as SEHNR and CDR2 as FQNEAQ (reference sequence). Trimming removed 6 bases from V and 6 bases from J, with 8 bases in between. The CDR3, as DNA: TGTGCCAGCAGTAATCGGTCCGGGGAGCTGTTTTTT. This gives the protein CASSNRSGELFF.

This clonotype was seen more than once but under ten times. The rearrangement uses TRBV7-2 and TRBJ1-5; 10 positions match TRBD1. The CDR3 extends over 17 amino acids. Germline CDR1 and CDR2: SGHTA and FQGNSA. Unmatched junction bases numbered 6, after V lost 4 bases and J lost 0 bases. The CDR3 region is CASSSRDRGGSNQPQHF. In nucleotides, the CDR3 is TGTGCCAGCAGCTCCCGGGACAGGGGTGGTAGCAATCAGCCCCAGCATTTT.

This clonotype was picked up a small number of times. The genes are TRBV4-3 and TRBJ2-7; unclear D gene. CDR1 and CDR2 from the germline V gene are LGHNA and YSLEER. This CDR3 is built from 15 residues. Trimming pared 0 bases from V and 7 bases from J, leaving 16 bases between. The CDR3 DNA sequence: TGCGCCAGCAGCCAAGATACCCTCCGTCGAGAAGAGCAGTACTTC. It codes for CASSQDTLRREEQYF.

This clonotype was detected only a few times. J is TRBJ1-3 and V is TRBV12-3 or TRBV12-4; D remains ambiguous. The CDR3 loop spans 12 amino acids. Trimming left V 7 bases short and J 2 bases short, with 6 bases between. CDR3 DNA sequence: TGTGCCAGCATTCCAGCTGGAAACACCATATATTTT. Amino acid sequence: CASIPAGNTIYF.

The chain links TRBV12-3 or TRBV12-4 to TRBJ1-5; 8 bases line up with TRBD1. The CDR3 has 14 residues. J was trimmed by 6 bases and V by 3 bases; bases with no gene match: 4. CDR3 sequence reads: CASSFTGGGQPQHF. The CDR3 DNA sequence: TGTGCCAGCAGTTTTACAGGGGGAGGTCAGCCCCAGCATTTT.

This clonotype was recorded a few times. The chain joins TRBV11-3 to TRBJ2-2; D is perhaps TRBD2 (5 bases). The CDR3 consists of 15 residues. V gave up 3 bases and J gave up 7 bases, with 15 bases separating them. Germline CDR1 and CDR2: SGHNT and YENEEA. CDR3 sequence: CASSFDRGIGGELFF. CDR3 DNA sequence: TGTGCCAGCAGCTTTGATCGGGGAATAGGCGGGGAGCTGTTTTTT.

Ten or more counts support this clonotype. The chain carries TRBV20-1 and TRBJ1-4; the D gene is possibly TRBD1 (6 bases). V lost 1 base and J 5 bases, leaving 11 bases between the germline ends. This CDR3 spans 14 amino acids. CDR1 is DFQATT, CDR2 SNEGSKA, per germline (reference sequence). The CDR3, as DNA: TGCAGTGCTAGAGTCGGTACAGGGAATGAAAAACTGTTTTTT. It codes for CSARVGTGNEKLFF.

The rearrangement links TRBV5-1 to TRBJ2-2; 8 nucleotides line up with TRBD2. The germline V gene has CDR1 SGHRS and CDR2 YFSETQ. The junction had 12 bases not matched to a gene; V was cut back by 8 bases and J by 3 bases. The CDR3 spans 16 residues. As DNA, the CDR3 is TGCGCCAGTAGGGAGGCCGGGACTAGACACACCGGGGAGCTGTTTTTT. Its translation is CASREAGTRHTGELFF.

This clonotype was seen a handful of times. Given the absence of the conserved phenylalanine or tryptophan at the CDR3 end, a read error is likely. The DNA is omitted, as the CDR3 cannot be located on it reliably, and the CDR3 follows TCRdb's listing. The gene calls are TRBV18 and TRBJ2-1. Germline-derived CDR1 and CDR2 are KGHSH and LQKENI. Inclusive of both ends, the CDR3 amounts to 15 amino acids. The CDR3 sequence is CASSLLDGGADPFLL.

This clonotype was observed a few times. The CDR3 is CASSLGTGGDTQYF. DNA of the CDR3: TGTGCCAGCAGCCTTGGGACAGGGGGAGATACGCAGTATTTT. This chain connects TRBV11-2 to TRBJ2-3; 11 bases fit TRBD1. V shed 5 bases, J shed 5 bases, and the junction held 3 bases outside the gene matches. Germline values: CDR1 SGHAT, CDR2 FQNNGV. CDR3 length equals 14 residues.

The rearrangement joins TRBV6-1 to TRBJ2-1; D is possibly TRBD2 (7 bases). Per the germline V gene, CDR1 is MNHNS and CDR2 is SASEGT. The ends were cut back, 5 bases at V and 2 bases at J, with 10 bases in the middle. The CDR3 covers 14 residues. The DNA of the CDR3 is TGTGCCAGCAGTCGGGGGGCGCCCTACAATGAGCAGTTCTTC. Amino acid sequence: CASSRGAPYNEQFF.

This clonotype was seen more than once but under ten times. The CDR3 sequence is CASSPPGTSGVQETQYF. In DNA form, the CDR3 reads TGTGCCAGCAGCCCCCCCGGGACTAGCGGGGTTCAAGAGACCCAGTACTTC. The rearrangement links TRBV21-1 to TRBJ2-5; the D segment call TRBD2 is taken from the table without a DNA check. TRBV21-1 is assigned pseudogene status. The CDR3 extends over 17 amino acids.

This clonotype was recorded a few times. This sequence joins TRBV18 and TRBJ2-5; D is undetermined. Per the germline V gene, CDR1 is KGHSH and CDR2 is LQKENI. This CDR3 comprises 13 residues. V lost 3 bases and J lost 4, with 9 bases in between. CDR3 coding DNA: TGTGCCAGCTCACCGCGTGACCTAGAGACCCAGTACTTC. Its translation: CASSPRDLETQYF.

This clonotype was detected many times. V gene TRBV5-5 combines with J gene TRBJ2-5, with 9 positions matching TRBD1. In germline, CDR1 is SGHKS, CDR2 YYEKEE (reference sequence). There are 16 residues in the CDR3. J gave up 6 bases and V 4 bases, and 13 bases lay outside the gene matches. The CDR3 is CASSPLALTGGKTQYF. In nucleotides, the CDR3 is TGTGCCAGCAGCCCGTTAGCCCTGACAGGGGGAAAGACCCAGTACTTC.

CDR3 sequence reads: CASWEEGRGFYEQYF. DNA of the CDR3: TGTGCCAGCTGGGAGGAGGGACGAGGGTTCTACGAGCAGTACTTC. The chain combines TRBV5-6 with TRBJ2-7, with D possibly matching TRBD2 (6 bases). Trimming pared 7 bases from V and 3 bases from J, leaving 20 bases between. Germline values: CDR1 SGHDT, CDR2 YYEEEE. There are 15 residues in the CDR3.

This clonotype has a handful of counts. This chain joins TRBV5-1 and TRBJ2-5; no reliable D call. In germline, CDR1 is SGHRS, CDR2 YFSETQ. V lost 5 bases to trimming and J lost 2 bases, with 10 bases between them. The CDR3 totals 13 residues. The CDR3 DNA is TGCGCCAGCAGGACGGAAAATCAAGAGACCCAGTACTTC. Translated, it gives CASRTENQETQYF.

This clonotype was seen a handful of times. The chain joins TRBV4-2 to TRBJ2-3, with 11 bases identical to TRBD2. The CDR3 is 15 amino acids. The ends lost 6 bases at V and 6 bases at J; junction bases unmatched: 8. Germline CDR1 LGHNA, CDR2 YNFKEQ. CDR3: CASRLAGGQMDTQYF. Here the CDR3 DNA reads TGTGCCAGCAGGTTAGCGGGGGGGCAAATGGATACGCAGTATTTT.

This clonotype has just a few counts. The genes are TRBV11-1 and TRBJ2-2, with 12 bases aligning to TRBD1. Germline lookup yields CDR1 SGHAT and CDR2 FQDESV (reference sequence). Losses at the gene ends were 4 bases for V and 3 bases for J; bases not matched to a gene: 9. The CDR3 runs to 18 residues. The DNA of the CDR3 is TGTGCCAGCAGCTACGGGCCGGGACAGGGGGCCGACACCGGGGAGCTGTTTTTT. Its protein is CASSYGPGQGADTGELFF. Filled out from reference TRBV11-1 and TRBJ2-2, the complete variable domain reads EAEVAQSPRYKITEKSQAVAFWCDPISGHATLYWYRQILGQGPELLVQFQDESVVDDSQLPKDRFSAERLKGVDSTLKIQPAELGDSAMYLCASSYGPGQGADTGELFFGEGSRLTVL.

This clonotype showed up just a few times. V usage is TRBV19 and J usage is TRBJ2-1, with D unresolved. Germline V lookup: CDR1 LNHDA, CDR2 SQIVND (reference sequence). The V end lost 6 bases, the J end lost 5 bases, and 8 bases lay between the germline ends. The CDR3 length is 12 residues. The CDR3 coding sequence is TGTGCCAGTAGAGGTGGAAACAATGAGCAGTTCTTC. Translated: CASRGGNNEQFF.

This rearrangement joins TRBV3-1 to TRBJ2-3; perhaps TRBD1 as D (5 bases). The CDR3 covers 13 residues. Deletions cut 3 bases from V and 8 bases from J, with 12 bases between. Germline V lookup: CDR1 LGHDT, CDR2 YNNKEL (reference sequence). CDR3 in amino acids: CASSQGSGATQYF. CDR3 bases: TGTGCCAGCAGCCAGGGCAGTGGGGCTACGCAGTATTTT.

The table lists this clonotype with a few counts. The chain is built from TRBV4-2 and TRBJ1-2; TRBD1 is a possible D gene (5 bases). The CDR3 has 15 amino acids. V lost 1 base and J lost 2, with 11 bases in between. Germline V gives CDR1 LGHNA, CDR2 YNFKEQ. The DNA of the CDR3 is TGTGCCAGCAGCCAAGGAACAGGCCCAAACTATGGCTACACCTTC. The encoded protein is CASSQGTGPNYGYTF.

This clonotype was counted at least ten times. The chain couples TRBV5-6 to TRBJ2-7, with a tentative D call TRBD2 (6 bases). The CDR3 loop spans 15 amino acids. Germline CDR1 reads SGHDT; CDR2 reads YYEEEE. V was pared by 0 bases and J by 3 bases, with 13 bases between. The CDR3 DNA sequence: TGTGCCAGCAGCTTGGGTTGGAGGGCACTCTACGAGCAGTACTTC. Its protein is CASSLGWRALYEQYF. Using reference TRBV5-6 and TRBJ2-7 for the parts outside the CDR3, the full variable domain is DAGVTQSPTHLIKTRGQQVTLRCSPKSGHDTVSWYQQALGQGPQFIFQYYEEEERQRGNFPDRFSGHQFPNYSSELNVNALLLGDSALYLCASSLGWRALYEQYFGPGTRLTVT.